This TCR beta chain originates from a study of T cell responses to AZD1222 COVID-19 vaccine. Data came from immunoSEQ multiplex PCR; TCRdb stores just in-frame clones and leaves some out. The repertoire consists of 90,000 to 110,000 clones, with roughly 88% occurring once and the leading ten covering about 2.7%. The CDR3 loop spans 13 amino acids. Germline loops: CDR1 SGHTS, CDR2 YDEGEE. The V end was cut by 1 base, the J end by 5 bases, with 7 bases between. The chain couples TRBV5-8 to TRBJ2-1; D not certain. The sequence derives from an adult in good health. The sequenced sample was peripheral blood, obtained on day 0 of AZD1222 vaccination. The CDR3 DNA sequence: TGTGCCAGCAGCTTGACGAGTAACAATGAGCAGTTCTTC. It codes for CASSLTSNNEQFF.